A selection of T cell receptor beta chains follows, all from one sample in a study of T cell changes during pregnancy in multiple sclerosis. Assay used: immunoSEQ multiplex PCR; TCRdb lists only in-frame clones, some missing. The sample includes tens of thousands of clones, approximately 85% of them seen just once. Sequenced here: CD4+ T cells from peripheral blood mononuclear cells, sampled before pregnancy. These receptors were collected from a female donor with multiple sclerosis, enrolled in a pregnancy study. CDR3s include the opening cysteine and the closing phenylalanine or tryptophan. Rows may omit the clone size; those that give it use once, few, many or a size class.

CDR3 length	V gene	clone size	CDR3 protein
11	TRBV28	.	CASSSGGKQFF
15	TRBV5-1	.	CASSPQGDSNQPQHF
15	TRBV18	.	CASSPLAGDADTQYF
16	TRBV14	.	CASSREKRERADTQYF
15	TRBV4-1	.	CASSQVGDPWYGYTF
14	TRBV29-1	.	CSVADRTANYGYTF
15	TRBV6-5	.	CASRRDREARSSAFF
15	TRBV5-4	few	CASSSTSGSWNEQFF
15	TRBV7-2	.	CASSWDRGHTGELFF
16	TRBV5-4	.	CASSLGGAGLKETQYF
16	TRBV6-5	.	CASSYSMGLVAGELFF
16	TRBV18	.	CASSLEYGTLVGEQFF
15	TRBV7-2	once	CASSARDPIGEKLFF
12	TRBV19	.	CASKGLGEKLFF
14	TRBV10-3	.	CAISWGQGETEAFF
15	TRBV4-1	.	CASSLGEWSNQPQHF
14	TRBV18	.	CASSPPASGKTQYF
14	TRBV4-2	.	CASSQVAVEETQYF
14	TRBV27	.	CASSYTSGKNIQYF
13	TRBV11-2	.	CASSPGSTDTQYF
14	TRBV19	.	CASRDGQGKNIQYF
14	TRBV7-9	.	CASSQRDIDYEQYF
14	TRBV5-1	.	CASSQGQGSYEQYF
15	TRBV12-5	.	CASGKRGGEQETQYF
15	TRBV5-5	.	CASSLAPSPFYEQYF
16	TRBV7-6	.	CASSARQGRGAETQYF
15	TRBV5-1	once	CASSLPSGGTDEQFF
13	TRBV2	.	CASTTGTMIGYTF
13	TRBV25-1	.	CASNTDRFYGYTF
14	TRBV5-1	.	CASSLTGELKLFFF
14	TRBV6-5	.	CASSSRYLKEKLFF
16	TRBV19	.	CASSPGLAGAAGELFF
14	TRBV9	.	CASSVVSWGGEQYF
14	TRBV2	.	CASSSGTGDYEQYF
11	TRBV5-6	once	CASSLLLEAFF
11	TRBV25-1	.	CASSISETQYF
14	TRBV7-2	.	CASSFNPSGNTIYF
14	TRBV7-2	.	CASSLTGFGEKLFF
15	TRBV28	.	CASSPRGGTNEKLFF
16	TRBV11-2	once	CASSKRGTSGGYEQYF
14	TRBV7-9	.	CASSLSGEEDEQYF
15	TRBV5-4	.	CASTTLANGYNEQFF
14	TRBV12-2	.	CASPQTDIVDGPYF
14	TRBV7-2	.	CASSPGQANEKLFF
15	TRBV7-9	once	CASSPDGRGDQPQHF
15	TRBV6-5	.	CASSRGQGGTDTQYF
19	TRBV19	few	CASSSPRGSWGLMNTEAFF
13	TRBV29-1	.	CSVAWREKGEQFF
15	TRBV29-1	.	CSVERGTGGVETQYF
14	TRBV7-9	.	CASSLRGGNQPQHF
16	TRBV5-1	.	CASSLLGGVGDEKLFF
14	TRBV11-2	.	CASSLDSADTEAFF
15	TRBV18	few	CASSLDSSSGNTIYF
16	TRBV4-2	.	CASSRGTSGNADTQYF